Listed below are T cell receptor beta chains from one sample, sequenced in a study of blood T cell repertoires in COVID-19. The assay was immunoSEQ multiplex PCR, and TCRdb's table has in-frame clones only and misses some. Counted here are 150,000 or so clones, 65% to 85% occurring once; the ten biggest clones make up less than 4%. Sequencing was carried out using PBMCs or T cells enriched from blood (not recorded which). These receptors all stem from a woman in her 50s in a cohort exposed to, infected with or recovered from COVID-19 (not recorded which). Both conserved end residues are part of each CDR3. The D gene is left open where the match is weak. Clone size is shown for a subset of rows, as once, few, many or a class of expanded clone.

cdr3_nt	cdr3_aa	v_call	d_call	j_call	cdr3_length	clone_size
TGCGCCAGCAGCCAAGCGAACAGGGGAAGAGAGACCCAGTACTTC	CASSQANRGRETQYF	TRBV4-3	TRBD1	TRBJ2-5	15	NA
TGTGCCAGCAGCTTTTATGGGCTGAAACAAGAGACCCAGTACTTC	CASSFYGLKQETQYF	TRBV7-6	NA	TRBJ2-5	15	NA
TGTGCCACCAGTGATCCACAGGGGCCCGGGGGAAACACCATATATTTT	CATSDPQGPGGNTIYF	TRBV24-1	TRBD1	TRBJ1-3	16	NA
TGTGCCAGCAGACAACATGCTTCCCGAAACACCATATATTTT	CASRQHASRNTIYF	TRBV28	NA	TRBJ1-3	14	NA
TGTGCCAGCAGCCCCCCCGTCGGGAGGACTAGCGCCGTCTACGAGCAGTACTTC	CASSPPVGRTSAVYEQYF	TRBV11-2	TRBD2	TRBJ2-7	18	NA
TGTGCCAGCAGTTGGGCGTCTCCCCCCTACGAGCAGTACTTC	CASSWASPPYEQYF	TRBV27	NA	TRBJ2-7	14	NA
TGTGCCACCAGTGATTCGGGGACTAGCGGAATAGAAGAGACCCAGTACTTC	CATSDSGTSGIEETQYF	TRBV24-1	TRBD2	TRBJ2-5	17	once
TGCAGCGTTGGGACAGTAGACGCGAACACCGGGGAGCTGTTTTTT	CSVGTVDANTGELFF	TRBV29-1	NA	TRBJ2-2	15	NA
TGTGCCAGCAGCTTGGACCGACAGGGGAAGGCCAAAAACATTCAGTACTTC	CASSLDRQGKAKNIQYF	TRBV5-4	TRBD1	TRBJ2-4	17	NA
TGTGCCAGCAGCTTTGGACAGGACGCTAACTATGGCTACACCTTC	CASSFGQDANYGYTF	TRBV5-4	TRBD1	TRBJ1-2	15	NA